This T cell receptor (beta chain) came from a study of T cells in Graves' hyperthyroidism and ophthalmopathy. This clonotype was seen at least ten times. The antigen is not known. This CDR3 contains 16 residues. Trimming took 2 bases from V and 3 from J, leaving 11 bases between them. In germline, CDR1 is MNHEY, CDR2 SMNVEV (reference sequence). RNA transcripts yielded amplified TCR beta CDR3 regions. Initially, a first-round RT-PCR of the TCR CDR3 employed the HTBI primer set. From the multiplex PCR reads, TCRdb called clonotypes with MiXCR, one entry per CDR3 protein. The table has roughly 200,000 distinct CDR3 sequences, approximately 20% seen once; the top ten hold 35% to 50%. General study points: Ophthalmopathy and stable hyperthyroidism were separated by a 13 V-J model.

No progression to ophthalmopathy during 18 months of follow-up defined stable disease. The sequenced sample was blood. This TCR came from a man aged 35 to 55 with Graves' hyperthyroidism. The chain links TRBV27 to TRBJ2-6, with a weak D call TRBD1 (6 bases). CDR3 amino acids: CASSLPGVGGANVLTF. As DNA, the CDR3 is TGTGCCAGCAGTTTACCAGGGGTTGGTGGGGCCAACGTCCTGACTTTC. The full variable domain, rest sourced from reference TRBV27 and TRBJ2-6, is EAQVTQNPRYLITVTGKKLTVTCSQNMNHEYMSWYRQDPGLGLRQIYYSMNVEVTDKGDVPEGYKVSRKEKRNFPLILESPSPNQTSLYFCASSLPGVGGANVLTFGAGSRLTVL.